Given below is one T cell receptor beta chain in context. Its antigen target is currently unknown. Qualities for individual bases were not recorded, and no much larger clone is one base off. The entry originates in a study of blood T cell repertoires in COVID-19 (TCRdb year 2020). Background on the whole study: Collaborator samples came from the United States, Italy and Spain and covered acute and convalescent phases of COVID-19. Samples came from the ongoing ImmuneRACE study (first 160 participants) plus 1,254 subjects from 6 global collaborators. The prospective study material was composed of cDNA or gDNA derived from T cells, B-cell-depleted T cells, or PBMCs. HLA class I and class II types, where available, came from metadata supplied by the sample provider rather than from assay-based typing. The repertoires were released in a freely available public database meant as a resource for research on the immune response to SARS-CoV-2. The dataset comprised deeply sampled blood TCRbeta repertoires from subjects exposed to, actively infected with, or recovered from COVID-19. Sample metadata almost always included a de-identified subject ID, COVID-19 status, age in years and sex.

TCRbeta CDR3 regions were amplified from genomic DNA by means of the immunoSEQ Assay, a bias-controlled multiplex PCR. Per the source publication's procedure: The number of nucleated cells in each sample was estimated from the amplification of reference gene primers within the assay. Sequence reads were collapsed and filtered to measure the absolute abundance of every unique TCRbeta CDR3 rearrangement. Productive Simpson clonality was computed per sample as the square root of Simpson's diversity index over productive rearrangements. This is the immuneACCESS table as TCRdb keeps it, with only in-frame sequences that have V and J called. A part of the clones is gone; compared with another copy, unresolved V genes explain less than half, and the rest is unexplained. That table is the source of V, J and clone size, and D and trimming were worked out from the DNA. The sample includes some 400,000 clones, with about nine tenths observed a single time. The ten top clones hold about 1.7% of the sample.

Overall study outcomes, separate from this receptor: How much clinical and demographic metadata was included differed by source and by participant, and the metadata was provided uncurated.

CDR3 length: 16 amino acids, cysteine to phenylalanine. Solely the CDR3 DNA is kept, with 48 bases framed from the first base. After removal of 4 bases from V and 7 bases from J, the junction retains 9 bases not matched to a gene. The germline V gene yields KGHDR for CDR1 and SFDVKD for CDR2. In the prospective study, participants were about 18 to 95 years old, resided in approximately 22 geographic areas of the United States, and were enrolled through a virtual design. Cohort assignment in the prospective study relied on participant-reported clinical history from a screening survey and a study questionnaire. Recovered participants in ImmuneRACE Cohort 3 were defined by two consecutive negative NP/OP PCR tests, clearance by a healthcare professional, or resolution of symptoms. In the prospective study, whole blood, serum and a nasopharyngeal or oropharyngeal swab were collected from each participant by mobile phlebotomists. Prospective study participants could optionally give additional blood draws and questionnaires over an approximately two-month period. Blood samples from the prospective study were shipped frozen or at room temperature prior to DNA extraction.

This sequence originates from a woman in her twenties or thirties who had recovered from COVID-19. This sequence uses TRBV24-1 and TRBJ2-1; TRBD2 agrees with 10 junctional bases. The sequenced material came from PBMCs or T cells enriched from blood (not recorded which). The DNA reads TGTGCCACCAGTGAGACAACTAGCGGGGTGGGGAATGAGCAGTTCTTC. Translated, it gives CATSETTSGVGNEQFF.